This T cell receptor (beta chain) emerged from a study of vaccination and CD4 T cells after COVID-19. Sample time point: late sampling 161 to 241 days after vaccination in a few convalescent patients. The treatment here: approximately 11-day PBMC culture with coronavirus spike peptide pools or control peptides (ViraFEST assay). ViraFEST stimulated the growth of antigen-specific T cells using peptide pools and subsequently profiled their TCRs by sequencing. An Oncomine TCR Beta short-read assay was used to sequence the DNA from cultured CD4+ T cells. Cultures of CD4+ T cells served as the source for extracting genomic DNA. In TCRdb, the PCR reads were re-called with MiXCR into one record per CDR3 protein. The sample gives 20,000 to 25,000 distinct CDR3 sequences, more than 30% of which show up once; approximately 30% is in the top ten. The germline V gene encodes CDR1 SGHTA and CDR2 FQGNSA. The CDR3 is made up of 12 amino acids. The V and J ends lost 2 bases and 6 bases respectively, with 2 bases between them.

About this clonotype itself: Its antigen is unidentified.

The TCR was taken from a human donor who had recovered from COVID-19. V and J are TRBV7-2 and TRBJ1-6; D is undetermined. The sequences come from CD4+ T cells from blood, cultured in vitro, collected about 7 months after SARS-CoV-2 vaccination. CDR3 amino acids: CASSLPNSPLHF. CDR3 DNA sequence: TGTGCCAGCAGCTTACCTAATTCACCCCTCCACTTT.